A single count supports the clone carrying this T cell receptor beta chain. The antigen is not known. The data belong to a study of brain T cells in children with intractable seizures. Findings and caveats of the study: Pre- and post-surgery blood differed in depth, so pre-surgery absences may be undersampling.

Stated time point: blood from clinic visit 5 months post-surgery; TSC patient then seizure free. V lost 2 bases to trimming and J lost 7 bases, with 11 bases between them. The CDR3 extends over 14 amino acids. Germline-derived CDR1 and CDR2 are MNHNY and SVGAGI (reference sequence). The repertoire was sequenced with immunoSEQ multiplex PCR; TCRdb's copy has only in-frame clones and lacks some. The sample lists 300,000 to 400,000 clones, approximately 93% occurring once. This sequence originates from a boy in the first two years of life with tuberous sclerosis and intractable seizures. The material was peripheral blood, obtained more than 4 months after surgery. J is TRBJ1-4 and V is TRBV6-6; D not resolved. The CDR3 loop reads CASSYGQRSEKLFF. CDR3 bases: TGTGCCAGCAGTTACGGGCAGAGAAGTGAAAAACTGTTTTTT.